Below are 29 T cell receptor beta chains sequenced from a single sample in a study of beta chain features in type 1 diabetes. Findings of the study overall: People with Type 1 diabetes carried modestly yet significantly shorter TCRB CDR3s in all four CD4+ subsets.

Reverse transcription of all isolated RNA meant that expressed TCRB transcripts were sequenced. Repertoires were generated with immunoSEQ multiplex PCR, while TCRdb's copy carries only in-frame clones and drops some. The sample has approximately 600,000 clones; around 12% are singletons. These receptors have no identified antigens. The sequenced sample consisted of naive CD4+ T cells from blood. The receptors were gathered from a man aged 30 to 39 with type 1 diabetes.

The chain joins TRBV28 to TRBJ2-5; D possibly corresponds to TRBD2 (6 bases). CDR1 and CDR2 (germline): MDHEN, SYDVKM. CDR3 length equals 17 residues. Trimming took off 3 bases at V and 6 bases at J, with 23 bases between the two ends. CDR3: CASSLRGYQRGGKTQYF. In DNA form, the CDR3 reads TGTGCCAGCAGTTTGCGGGGATACCAGAGGGGAGGAAAGACCCAGTACTTC.

This clone was counted a few times. The chain is built from TRBV10-3 and TRBJ2-1; no reliable D call. Germline loops: CDR1 ENHRY, CDR2 SYGVKD. The CDR3 spans 15 residues. Between the trimmed V and J ends, which lost 3 bases and 0 bases, there was a span of 9 bases. CDR3 coding DNA: TGTGCCATCAGTGACACGCAGAGCTCCTACAATGAGCAGTTCTTC. Translating gives CAISDTQSSYNEQFF.

This clone turned up a few times. The gene calls are TRBV18 and TRBJ2-1; D not certain. This CDR3 is built from 12 residues. The V and J ends lost 1 base and 10 bases respectively, with 8 bases between them. Per the germline V gene, CDR1 is KGHSH and CDR2 is LQKENI. The CDR3 DNA reads as TGTGCCAGCTCACCACAGAGCGTAGAGCAGTTCTTC. It is translated as CASSPQSVEQFF.

The chain is built from TRBV10-3 and TRBJ1-2; TRBD1 is a possible D gene (5 bases). The CDR3 length is 17 residues. Germline V gives CDR1 ENHRY, CDR2 SYGVKD. V dropped 7 bases and J dropped 0 bases, with 21 bases sitting between them. CDR3 sequence (DNA): TGTGCCATCAATGCCTCACCCCAGGGCACCTCTAACTATGGCTACACCTTC. Encoded protein: CAINASPQGTSNYGYTF.

The V gene is TRBV28, the J gene TRBJ2-5; 8 bases are shared with TRBD2. The CDR3 extends over 13 amino acids. CDR1 is MDHEN and CDR2 is SYDVKM in the germline V gene. The V gene end was trimmed by 5 bases and the J gene end by 1 base; junction bases not matched to a gene: 0. CDR3 bases: TGTGCCAGCAGTCGGGGGGGCCAAGAGACCCAGTACTTC. It translates to CASSRGGQETQYF.

The V and J genes are TRBV4-3 and TRBJ2-7; TRBD1 might be the D (6 bases). The germline gives CDR1 LGHNA, CDR2 YSLEER. Trimming cost V 8 bases and J 4 bases, with 15 bases left between them. The CDR3 totals 13 residues. Here the CDR3 reads CASADRHPYEQYF. The CDR3 DNA reads as TGCGCCAGCGCGGACAGACATCCTTACGAGCAGTACTTC.

This clone was seen more than once but under ten times. The gene calls are TRBV5-4 and TRBJ2-5, with D unclear. Trimming took off 5 bases at V and 3 bases at J, with 11 bases between the two ends. The CDR3 is 13 residues long. Germline V gene sequence: CDR1 SGHNT, CDR2 YYREEE (reference sequence). CDR3 nucleotide sequence: TGTGCCAGCAGAGATCCTCGCGAAGAGACCCAGTACTTC. It is translated as CASRDPREETQYF.

Comment on this clone: Other DNA sequences in this sample translate to the same CDR3. CDR3 sequence (DNA): TGTGCCAGCAGCGTAGACAGAGATACGCAGTATTTT. This codes for CASSVDRDTQYF. The chain couples TRBV9 to TRBJ2-3; D is unresolved. Germline V gives CDR1 SGDLS, CDR2 YYNGEE. The CDR3 spans 12 residues. The V and J ends lost 0 bases and 5 bases respectively, with 4 bases between them.

The chain joins TRBV7-2 to TRBJ1-5; 9 bases match TRBD1. Per germline, CDR1 SGHTA and CDR2 FQGNSA. The junction had 8 bases not matched to a gene; V was cut back by 5 bases and J by 3 bases. This CDR3 is built from 16 residues. The CDR3 sequence: CASSPYGTGNNQPQHF. The CDR3 nucleotides read TGTGCCAGCAGCCCTTATGGGACAGGGAACAATCAGCCCCAGCATTTT.

As DNA, the CDR3 is TGTGCCAGCGCGGGGGAAGAGACCCAGTACTTC. As protein: CASAGEETQYF. The chain is built from TRBV6-1 and TRBJ2-5; 7 bases agree with TRBD2. V was pared by 8 bases and J by 3 bases, with 0 bases of the junction left unmatched. Germline loops: CDR1 MNHNS, CDR2 SASEGT. CDR3 length: 11 amino acids.

This clone was found a few times. Germline and junction disagree at one end, which may indicate a read error. J is TRBJ2-3 and V is TRBV7-7, with TRBD1 matching 7 bases. Germline CDR1 reads SSHAT; CDR2 reads FNYEAQ (reference sequence). This CDR3 comprises 14 residues. The CDR3 bases are TGTGCTAGCAGCCCAGACAGGGTCACAGATACGCAGTATTTT. It is translated as CASSPDRVTDTQYF.

V is TRBV7-2 and J is TRBJ1-2; no firm D call. This CDR3 has 12 amino acids. Germline assignment: CDR1 SGHTA and CDR2 FQGNSA. The ends were cut back, 4 bases at V and 5 bases at J, with 8 bases in the middle. The CDR3 DNA sequence: TGTGCCAGCAGCTCAACGCGGTATGGCTACACCTTC. It translates to CASSSTRYGYTF.

This clone was seen a handful of times. This chain uses TRBV9 with TRBJ1-2; D is unresolved. The CDR3 has 11 residues. Trimming pared 4 bases from V and 12 bases from J, leaving 13 bases between. Germline loops: CDR1 SGDLS, CDR2 YYNGEE. CDR3 residues: CASSTLGYHTF. CDR3 nucleotide sequence: TGTGCCAGCAGCACTCTAGGGTATCACACCTTC.

This clone appeared a few times. V gene TRBV13 combines with J gene TRBJ2-7, with D unclear. CDR3 length: 13 residues. CDR1 and CDR2 (germline): PRHDT, FYEKMQ (reference sequence). The germline V and J ends were trimmed by 2 bases and 3 bases, with 8 bases remaining between them. The CDR3 sequence is CASSLQGGYEQYF. The CDR3 nucleotides read TGTGCCAGCAGCTTACAAGGCGGCTACGAGCAGTACTTC.

Only a few counts were recorded for this clone. The chain combines TRBV11-2 with TRBJ1-5; tentatively, D is TRBD1 (5 bases). Trimming pared 0 bases from V and 7 bases from J, leaving 13 bases between. The CDR3 length is 15 residues. Germline V gene sequence: CDR1 SGHAT, CDR2 FQNNGV. The CDR3 DNA follows: TGTGCCAGCAGCTTAGATGGGACCCCTGGCCAGCCCCAGCATTTT. Encoded protein: CASSLDGTPGQPQHF.

The chain has TRBV5-6 and TRBJ2-2; 8 positions match TRBD1. Per the germline V gene, CDR1 is SGHDT and CDR2 is YYEEEE. This CDR3 has 14 residues. The trim removed 4 bases at V and 5 bases at J, leaving 4 bases unmatched. DNA for the CDR3: TGTGCCAGCAGCCTTCGACAGGGGACCGGGGAGCTGTTTTTT. It encodes CASSLRQGTGELFF.

This clone has just a few counts. Written as DNA, the CDR3 is TGTGCCAGCTCTCGGACAGGGGTGAACTATGGCTACACCTTC. It is translated as CASSRTGVNYGYTF. The chain joins TRBV18 to TRBJ1-2, with 9 bases identical to TRBD1. J was trimmed by 2 bases and V by 6 bases; bases with no gene match: 4. The CDR3 has 14 amino acids. Germline V gene lookup returns CDR1 KGHSH and CDR2 LQKENI.

The chain links TRBV27 to TRBJ2-5; TRBD1 is a possible D gene (6 bases). This CDR3 has 15 amino acids. The V end was cut by 4 bases, the J end by 5 bases, with 17 bases between. CDR1 is MNHEY and CDR2 is SMNVEV in the germline V gene (reference sequence). CDR3 residues: CASSSMTGRAETQYF. The CDR3, as DNA: TGTGCCAGCAGTTCCATGACAGGCCGGGCGGAGACCCAGTACTTC.

The chain couples TRBV6-5 to TRBJ1-5; a possible D gene is TRBD1 (6 bases). CDR3 size: 14 residues. Germline V gene data show CDR1 as MNHEY and CDR2 as SVGAGI. Deletions cut 6 bases from V and 2 bases from J, with 11 bases between. The CDR3 region is CASSRGFGNQPQHF. The CDR3 DNA follows: TGTGCCAGCAGCAGGGGTTTCGGCAATCAGCCCCAGCATTTT.

Notes on this clone: Within the sample, other DNA sequences also encode this same CDR3. The chain links TRBV7-8 to TRBJ2-3, with TRBD2 identical over 11 bases. This CDR3 has 16 amino acids. Unmatched junction bases numbered 4, after V lost 5 bases and J lost 0 bases. Germline CDR1 reads SGHVS; CDR2 reads FQNEAQ. CDR3 in amino acids: CASSPRLAGSTDTQYF. The CDR3 DNA is TGTGCCAGCAGCCCCCGACTAGCGGGGAGCACAGATACGCAGTATTTT.

This clone was counted a few times. The V call is TRBV6-6, the J call TRBJ2-6; D is undetermined. Trimming left V 2 bases short and J 3 bases short, with 11 bases between. There are 16 residues in the CDR3. CDR1 and CDR2 (germline): MNHNY, SVGAGI (reference sequence). This CDR3 is CASSYVPYNGANVLTF. The CDR3 bases are TGTGCCAGCAGTTACGTGCCTTACAATGGGGCCAACGTCCTGACTTTC.

This clone was recorded a few times. CDR3 protein: CASSPPGTVSYEQYF. For the CDR3, the DNA is TGTGCCAGCAGCCCCCCTGGGACAGTTTCCTACGAGCAGTACTTC. This chain links TRBV14 with TRBJ2-7; 7 bases are a match to TRBD1. In germline, CDR1 is SGHDN, CDR2 FVKESK. V dropped 4 bases and J dropped 1; count of bases not matched to a gene: 7. The length of the CDR3 is 15 residues.

This clone was found a few times. This chain connects TRBV4-3 to TRBJ2-1; D is uncertain. Germline CDR1 and CDR2: LGHNA and YSLEER. The CDR3 sequence is 14 residues long. The V end lost 4 bases, the J end lost 9 bases, and 16 bases lay between the germline ends. The CDR3: CASSRSLPVGEQFF. The CDR3 DNA is TGCGCCAGCAGCCGGAGTTTGCCCGTAGGTGAGCAGTTCTTC.

This clone came up once. The chain carries TRBV7-2 and TRBJ2-7; 8 bases line up with TRBD2. V lost 3 bases, J lost 3 bases, and 7 bases stayed unmatched. Germline values: CDR1 SGHTA, CDR2 FQGNSA. CDR3 length: 15 amino acids. The CDR3 DNA reads TGTGCCAGCAGCTTGGCCGGGACTAGGAGCTACGAGCAGTACTTC. It encodes CASSLAGTRSYEQYF.

This clone was counted a few times. This rearrangement joins TRBV28 to TRBJ2-2; the D is unclear. The CDR3 is 12 residues long. Trimming took off 6 bases at V and 2 bases at J, with 4 bases between the two ends. Germline assignment: CDR1 MDHEN and CDR2 SYDVKM. CDR3 sequence (DNA): TGTGCCAGCAGGGCAAACACCGGGGAGCTGTTTTTT. Its translation is CASRANTGELFF.

This clone was counted only a few times. This chain connects TRBV7-2 to TRBJ2-7; D unresolved. Germline V lookup: CDR1 SGHTA, CDR2 FQGNSA. The CDR3 sequence is 15 residues long. The ends were cut back, 6 bases at V and 0 bases at J, with 15 bases in the middle. The CDR3 coding sequence is TGTGCCAGCAGAGCTAGTGGGGTGGGCTCCTACGAGCAGTACTTC. Translating gives CASRASGVGSYEQYF. Complete variable domain (other parts from reference TRBV7-2 and TRBJ2-7): GAGVSQSPSNKVTEKGKDVELRCDPISGHTALYWYRQSLGQGLEFLIYFQGNSAPDKSGLPSDRFSAERTGGSVSTLTIQRTQQEDSAVYLCASRASGVGSYEQYFGPGTRLTVT.

In its sample, this clone was seen a few times. The chain uses TRBV4-3 and TRBJ2-7; 7 bases agree with TRBD2. Per the germline V gene, CDR1 is LGHNA and CDR2 is YSLEER. This CDR3 contains 16 residues. The V segment lost 0 bases and the J segment 3 bases; nucleotides outside the gene matches: 8. CDR3 sequence reads: CASSQDFSGDYYEQYF. CDR3 nucleotide sequence: TGCGCCAGCAGCCAAGATTTCTCTGGGGACTACTACGAGCAGTACTTC.

The chain uses TRBV6-6 and TRBJ2-7; tentative D call: TRBD1 (6 bases). The CDR3 is 15 amino acids. From germline, CDR1 is MNHNY and CDR2 SVGAGI (reference sequence). The V end lost 6 bases, the J end lost 6 bases, and 21 bases lay between the germline ends. The CDR3 loop reads CASRPSGTSTSEQYF. CDR3 nucleotide sequence: TGTGCCAGCAGGCCCTCCGGGACATCCACCTCCGAGCAGTACTTC.

This clone has more than one count but fewer than ten. The chain employs TRBV4-3 and TRBJ2-1; TRBD2 is a possible D gene (6 bases). Germline V gives CDR1 LGHNA, CDR2 YSLEER. This CDR3 spans 16 amino acids. The V end was cut by 3 bases, the J end by 4 bases, with 16 bases between. The CDR3 here is CASSQNPAGTYNEQFF. The CDR3 DNA follows: TGCGCCAGCAGCCAGAACCCAGCGGGCACATACAATGAGCAGTTCTTC.